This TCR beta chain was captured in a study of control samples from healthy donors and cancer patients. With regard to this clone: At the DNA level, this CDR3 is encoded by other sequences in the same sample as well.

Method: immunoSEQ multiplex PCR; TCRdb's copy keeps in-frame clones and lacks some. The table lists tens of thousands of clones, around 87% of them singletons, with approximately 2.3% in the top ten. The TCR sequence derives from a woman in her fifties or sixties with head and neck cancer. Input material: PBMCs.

The CDR3 region is CASSREGGGGYTF. For the CDR3, the DNA is TGTGCCAGCAGCAGGGAGGGGGGAGGGGGCTACACCTTC. The rearrangement uses TRBV7-9 and TRBJ1-2; a weak D match, TRBD1 (6 bases). The CDR3 contains 13 residues. V dropped 5 bases and J dropped 8 bases, with 15 bases sitting between them. The germline V gene encodes CDR1 SEHNR and CDR2 FQNEAQ (reference sequence). Looking up the rest from reference TRBV7-9 and TRBJ1-2 gives the full variable domain: DTGVSQNPRHKITKRGQNVTFRCDPISEHNRLYWYRQTLGQGPEFLTYFQNEAQLEKSRLLSDRFSAERPKGSFSTLEIQRTEQGDSAMYLCASSREGGGGYTFGSGTRLTVV.